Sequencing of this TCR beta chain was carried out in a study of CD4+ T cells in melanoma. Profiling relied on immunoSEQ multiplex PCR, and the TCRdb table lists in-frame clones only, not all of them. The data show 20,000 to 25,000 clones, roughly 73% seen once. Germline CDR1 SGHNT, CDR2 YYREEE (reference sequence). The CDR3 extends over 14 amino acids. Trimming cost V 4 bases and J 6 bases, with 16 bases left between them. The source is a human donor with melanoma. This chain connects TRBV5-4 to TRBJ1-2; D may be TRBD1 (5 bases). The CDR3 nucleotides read TGTGCCAGCAGCCGCCCCGGGGGACGAAATGGCTACACCTTC. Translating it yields CASSRPGGRNGYTF.